This T cell receptor beta chain was recovered during a study of blood T cell repertoires in COVID-19. About the research overall: Samples taken during acute and convalescent COVID-19 were collected in the United States, Italy and Spain.

This CDR3 has 17 amino acids. V lost 5 bases, J lost 1 base, and 13 bases stayed unmatched. Germline-derived CDR1 and CDR2 are LNHDA and SQIVND (reference sequence). Using immunoSEQ multiplex PCR, the repertoire was profiled, and TCRdb retains in-frame clones only, with some absent. The table has around 300,000 clones, roughly 90% seen once. The source material was peripheral blood. This rearrangement joins TRBV19 to TRBJ1-2; 7 bases are a match to TRBD1. This TCR derives from a woman in her 40s with COVID-19, enrolled during active disease. The CDR3 region has the DNA TGTGCCAGTAGTCCGAATTCCTGGGACAGATATAACTATGGCTACACCTTC. Protein product: CASSPNSWDRYNYGYTF.